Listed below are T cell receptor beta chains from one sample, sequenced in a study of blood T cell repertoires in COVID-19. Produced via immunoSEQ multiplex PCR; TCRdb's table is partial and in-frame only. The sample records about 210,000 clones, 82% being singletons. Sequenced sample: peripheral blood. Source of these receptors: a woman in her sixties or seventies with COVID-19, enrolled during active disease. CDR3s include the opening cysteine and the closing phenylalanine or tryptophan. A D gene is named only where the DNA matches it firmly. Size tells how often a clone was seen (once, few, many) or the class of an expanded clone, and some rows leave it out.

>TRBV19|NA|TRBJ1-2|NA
CASSIIAQGRGYTF
TGTGCCAGTAGTATAATCGCCCAGGGCCGGGGCTACACCTTC
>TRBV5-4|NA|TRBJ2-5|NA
CASSLKGVQETQYF
TGTGCCAGCAGCTTGAAAGGGGTTCAAGAGACCCAGTACTTC
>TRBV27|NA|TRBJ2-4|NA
CASRETSRGFGKNIQYF
TGTGCCAGCAGGGAGACGAGCAGGGGCTTTGGCAAAAACATTCAGTACTTC
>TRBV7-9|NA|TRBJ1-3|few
CASSLFRGGSSGNTIYF
TGTGCCAGCAGCTTATTCCGAGGGGGAAGCTCTGGAAACACCATATATTTT
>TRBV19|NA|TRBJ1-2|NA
CASSRQGYGYTF
TGTGCCAGTAGTCGGCAGGGCTATGGCTACACCTTC
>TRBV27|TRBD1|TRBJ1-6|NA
CASSLLGGGSPLHF
TGTGCCAGCAGTTTATTAGGGGGCGGTTCACCCCTCCACTTT
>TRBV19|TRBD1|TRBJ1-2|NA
CASSTRGLLEGYTF
TGTGCCAGTAGTACCAGGGGGCTTTTGGAAGGCTACACCTTC
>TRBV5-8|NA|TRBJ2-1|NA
CASSPRARGNEQFF
TGTGCCAGCAGCCCCCGGGCTAGAGGGAATGAGCAGTTCTTC
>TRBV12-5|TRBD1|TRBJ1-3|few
CASGTGGGGNTIYF
TGTGCTAGTGGTACAGGGGGAGGTGGAAACACCATATATTTT
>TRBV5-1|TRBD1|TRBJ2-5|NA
CASSTDRYQYF
TGCGCCAGCAGCACGGACAGGTACCAGTACTTC
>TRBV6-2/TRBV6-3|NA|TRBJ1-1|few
CASTPPGSGTEAFF
TGTGCCAGCACCCCCCCTGGCAGCGGGACTGAAGCTTTCTTT
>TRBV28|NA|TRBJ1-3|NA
CASSSLRGGTAGNTIYF
TGTGCCAGCAGTTCCCTGAGGGGGGGAACTGCCGGAAACACCATATATTTT
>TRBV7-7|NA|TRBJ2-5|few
CASSPGGGLKETQYF
TGTGCTAGCAGCCCAGGCGGGGGCTTAAAAGAGACCCAGTACTTC
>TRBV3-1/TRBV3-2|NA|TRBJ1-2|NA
CASSPSPIRGYTF
TGTGCCAGCAGCCCGTCACCTATCCGTGGCTACACCTTC
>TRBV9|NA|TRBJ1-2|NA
CASSAWAGADNYGYTF
TGTGCCAGCAGCGCTTGGGCAGGGGCCGATAACTATGGCTACACCTTC
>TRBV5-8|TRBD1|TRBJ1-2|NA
CASSVDRGHGYTF
TGTGCCAGCAGCGTAGACAGGGGCCATGGCTACACCTTC
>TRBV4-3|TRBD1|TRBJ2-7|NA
CASSQEEGARYEQYF
TGCGCCAGCAGCCAAGAAGAGGGGGCGCGGTACGAGCAGTACTTC
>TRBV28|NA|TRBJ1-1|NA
CASSFPKQGRNTEAFF
TGTGCCAGCAGTTTTCCCAAACAGGGAAGGAACACTGAAGCTTTCTTT
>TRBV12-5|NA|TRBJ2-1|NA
CASGFDLASSEQFF
TGTGCTAGTGGTTTCGATCTAGCGAGTAGTGAGCAGTTCTTC
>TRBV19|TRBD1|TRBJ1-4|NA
CASSGGTGVDEKLFF
TGTGCCAGTAGTGGAGGGACAGGCGTGGATGAAAAACTGTTTTTT
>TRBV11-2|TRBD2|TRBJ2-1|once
CASSAAGGEQFF
TGTGCCAGCAGCGCCGCGGGGGGTGAGCAGTTCTTC
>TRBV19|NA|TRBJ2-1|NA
CASSIRAGERNEQFF
TGTGCCAGTAGTATCCGGGCAGGGGAACGCAATGAGCAGTTCTTC
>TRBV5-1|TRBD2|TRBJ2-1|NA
CASSSSLRTSGITLYNEQFF
TGCGCCAGCAGCTCCTCACTCCGGACTAGCGGGATAACATTGTACAATGAGCAGTTCTTC
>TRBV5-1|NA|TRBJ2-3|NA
CASSLVEARGTDTQYF
TGCGCCAGCAGCTTGGTGGAGGCCCGGGGCACAGATACGCAGTATTTT
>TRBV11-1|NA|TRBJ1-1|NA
CASSLAETGNTEAFF
TGTGCCAGCAGCTTAGCTGAGACGGGGAACACTGAAGCTTTCTTT
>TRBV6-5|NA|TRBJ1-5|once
CASRLLRDIDQPQHF
TGTGCCAGCAGATTGCTCCGGGACATAGATCAGCCCCAGCATTTT
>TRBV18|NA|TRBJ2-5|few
CASSPWSSLGETQYF
TGTGCCAGCTCCCCATGGTCGTCACTAGGAGAGACCCAGTACTTC
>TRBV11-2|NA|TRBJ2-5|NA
CASSMGGGFGETQYF
TGTGCCAGCAGTATGGGAGGGGGTTTCGGAGAGACCCAGTACTTC
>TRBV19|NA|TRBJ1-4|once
CASSRWNEKLFF
TGTGCCAGCTCCCGGTGGAATGAAAAACTGTTTTTT
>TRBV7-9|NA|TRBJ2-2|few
CASSSSTGYGELFF
TGTGCCAGCAGCTCCAGCACAGGGTACGGGGAGCTGTTTTTT
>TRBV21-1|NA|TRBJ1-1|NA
CASSLWGGVPTAEAFF
TGTGCCAGCAGCCTTTGGGGGGGGGTGCCCACCGCTGAAGCTTTCTTT
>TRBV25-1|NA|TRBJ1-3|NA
CASSDTGKSGNTIYF
TGTGCCAGCAGTGACACAGGGAAGTCTGGAAACACCATATATTTT
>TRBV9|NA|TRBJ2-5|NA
CASSVVGVGETQYF
TGTGCCAGCAGCGTAGTGGGAGTTGGGGAGACCCAGTACTTC
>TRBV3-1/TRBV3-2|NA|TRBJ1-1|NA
CASSQDGLRGRF
TGTGCCAGCAGCCAAGATGGCCTCCGGGGTCGATTT
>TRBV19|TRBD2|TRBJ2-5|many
CASSIGQRGGRETQYF
TGTGCCAGTAGTATCGGCCAGCGGGGGGGGCGCGAGACCCAGTACTTC
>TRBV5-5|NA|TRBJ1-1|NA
CASSLYRRDGTEAFF
TGTGCCAGCAGCTTGTATCGGCGGGATGGAACTGAAGCTTTCTTT
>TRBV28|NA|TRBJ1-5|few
CASSLVTANQPQHF
TGTGCCAGCAGTTTAGTCACAGCCAATCAGCCCCAGCATTTT
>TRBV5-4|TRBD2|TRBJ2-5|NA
CASSYPGGVEETQYF
TGTGCCAGCAGCTATCCCGGGGGGGTAGAAGAGACCCAGTACTTC
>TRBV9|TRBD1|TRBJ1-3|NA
CASSGTASGNTIYF
TGTGCCAGCAGTGGGACAGCCTCTGGAAACACCATATATTTT
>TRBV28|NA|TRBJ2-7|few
CASSFQRYSYEQYF
TGTGCCAGCAGTTTCCAGCGGTACTCCTACGAGCAGTACTTC
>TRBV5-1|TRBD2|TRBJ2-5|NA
CASSLGGGEETQYF
TGCGCCAGCAGCTTGGGCGGGGGGGAAGAGACCCAGTACTTC
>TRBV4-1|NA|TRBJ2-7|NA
CASSQDLTGILYEQYF
TGCGCCAGCAGCCAAGATTTAACAGGGATCCTGTACGAGCAGTACTTC
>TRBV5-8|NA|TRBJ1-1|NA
CASSLRQLNTEAFF
TGTGCCAGCAGCTTGCGACAGTTGAACACTGAAGCTTTCTTT
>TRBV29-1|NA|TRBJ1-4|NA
CSAEGGGDEKLFF
TGCAGCGCGGAGGGAGGGGGGGATGAAAAACTGTTTTTT
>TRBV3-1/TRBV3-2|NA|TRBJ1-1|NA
CASSQGGLTEAFF
TGTGCCAGCAGCCAAGGAGGGCTCACTGAAGCTTTCTTT
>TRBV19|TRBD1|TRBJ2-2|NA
CASSYFGAGGSANTGELFF
TGTGCCAGTAGTTACTTCGGGGCAGGGGGTTCAGCGAACACCGGGGAGCTGTTTTTT
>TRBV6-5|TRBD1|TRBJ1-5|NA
CASTRTGGEPQHF
TGTGCCAGCACTAGGACAGGGGGAGAACCCCAGCATTTT
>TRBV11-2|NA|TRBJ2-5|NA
CASSLAGFQETQYF
TGTGCCAGCAGCTTGGCAGGATTCCAAGAGACCCAGTACTTC
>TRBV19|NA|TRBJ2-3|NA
CASSTFNQHTDTQYF
TGTGCCAGTAGTACCTTTAACCAACACACAGATACGCAGTATTTT
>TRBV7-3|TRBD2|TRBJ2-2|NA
CASSPLGRVNTGELFF
TGTGCCAGCAGCCCTCTCGGGAGGGTGAACACCGGGGAGCTGTTTTTT
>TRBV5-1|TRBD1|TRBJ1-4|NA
CASSIAGGLGEKLFF
TGCGCCAGCAGCATAGCAGGGGGCCTGGGGGAAAAACTGTTTTTT
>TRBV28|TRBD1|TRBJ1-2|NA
CASINQLDRGLGYTF
TGTGCCAGCATTAACCAACTAGACAGGGGGCTTGGCTACACCTTC
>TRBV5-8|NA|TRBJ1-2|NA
CASRSLTGPTGYTF
TGTGCCAGCAGAAGCTTGACAGGTCCCACTGGCTACACCTTC